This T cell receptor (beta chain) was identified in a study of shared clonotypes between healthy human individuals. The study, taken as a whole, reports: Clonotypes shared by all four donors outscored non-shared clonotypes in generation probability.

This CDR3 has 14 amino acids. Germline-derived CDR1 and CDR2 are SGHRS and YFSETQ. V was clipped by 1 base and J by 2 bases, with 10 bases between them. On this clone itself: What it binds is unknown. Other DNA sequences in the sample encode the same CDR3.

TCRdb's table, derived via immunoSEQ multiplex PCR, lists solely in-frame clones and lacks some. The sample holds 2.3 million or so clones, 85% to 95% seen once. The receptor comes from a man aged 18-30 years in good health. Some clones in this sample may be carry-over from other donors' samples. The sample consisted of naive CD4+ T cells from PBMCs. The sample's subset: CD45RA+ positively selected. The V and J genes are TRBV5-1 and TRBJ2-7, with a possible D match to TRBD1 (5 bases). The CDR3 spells CASSLRGGPYEQYF. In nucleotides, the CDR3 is TGCGCCAGCAGCTTGAGGGGCGGACCCTACGAGCAGTACTTC.